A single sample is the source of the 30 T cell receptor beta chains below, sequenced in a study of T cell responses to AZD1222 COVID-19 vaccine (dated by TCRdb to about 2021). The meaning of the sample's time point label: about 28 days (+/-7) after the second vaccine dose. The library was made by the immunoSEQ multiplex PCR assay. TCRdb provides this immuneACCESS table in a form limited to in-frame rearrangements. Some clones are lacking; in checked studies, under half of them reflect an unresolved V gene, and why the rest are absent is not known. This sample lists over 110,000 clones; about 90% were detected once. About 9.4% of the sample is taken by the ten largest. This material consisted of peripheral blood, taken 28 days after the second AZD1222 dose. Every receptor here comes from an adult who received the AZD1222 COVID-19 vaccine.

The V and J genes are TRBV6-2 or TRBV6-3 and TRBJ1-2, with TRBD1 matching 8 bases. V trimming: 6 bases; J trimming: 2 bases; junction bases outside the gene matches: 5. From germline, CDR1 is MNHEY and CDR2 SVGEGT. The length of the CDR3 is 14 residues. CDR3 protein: CASSPGQGNYGYTF. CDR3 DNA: TGTGCCAGCAGCCCCGGACAGGGAAACTATGGCTACACCTTC.

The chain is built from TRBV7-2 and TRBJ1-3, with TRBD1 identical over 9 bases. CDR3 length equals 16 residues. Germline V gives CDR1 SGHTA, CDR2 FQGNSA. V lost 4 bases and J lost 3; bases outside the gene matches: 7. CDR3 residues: CASSSSRTGDGNTIYF. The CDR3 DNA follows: TGTGCCAGCAGCTCTAGCCGGACAGGGGATGGAAACACCATATATTTT.

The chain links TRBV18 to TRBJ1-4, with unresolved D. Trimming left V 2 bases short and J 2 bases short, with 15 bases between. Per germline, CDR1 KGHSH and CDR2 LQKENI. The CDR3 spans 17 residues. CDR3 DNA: TGTGCCAGCTCACCAAGGGTAAAGGGAGTGACTAATGAAAAACTGTTTTTT. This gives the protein CASSPRVKGVTNEKLFF.

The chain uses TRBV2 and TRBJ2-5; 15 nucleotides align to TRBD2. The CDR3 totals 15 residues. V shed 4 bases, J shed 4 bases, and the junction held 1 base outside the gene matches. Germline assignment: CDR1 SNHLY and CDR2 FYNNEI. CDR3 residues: CASSGGLAGGETQYF. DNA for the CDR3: TGTGCCAGCAGTGGGGGACTAGCGGGGGGAGAGACCCAGTACTTC.

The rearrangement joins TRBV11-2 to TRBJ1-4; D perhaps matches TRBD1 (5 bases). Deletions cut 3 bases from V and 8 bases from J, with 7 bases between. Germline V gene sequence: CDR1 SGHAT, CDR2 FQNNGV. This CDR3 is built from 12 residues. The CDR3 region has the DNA TGTGCCAGCAGCTTTGGGGGAGAAAAACTGTTTTTT. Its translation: CASSFGGEKLFF.

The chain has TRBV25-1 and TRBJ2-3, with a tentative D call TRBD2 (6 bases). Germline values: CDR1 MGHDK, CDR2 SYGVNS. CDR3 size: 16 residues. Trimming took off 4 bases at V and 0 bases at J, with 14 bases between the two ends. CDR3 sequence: CASSAGLGTSTDTQYF. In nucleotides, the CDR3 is TGTGCCAGCAGTGCAGGTTTAGGGACTAGCACAGATACGCAGTATTTT.

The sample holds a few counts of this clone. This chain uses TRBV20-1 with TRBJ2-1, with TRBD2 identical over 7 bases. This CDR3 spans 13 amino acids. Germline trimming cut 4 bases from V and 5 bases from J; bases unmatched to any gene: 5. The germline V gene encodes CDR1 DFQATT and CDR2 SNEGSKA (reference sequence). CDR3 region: CSANELAHNEQFF. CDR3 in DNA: TGCAGTGCTAATGAACTAGCGCACAATGAGCAGTTCTTC.

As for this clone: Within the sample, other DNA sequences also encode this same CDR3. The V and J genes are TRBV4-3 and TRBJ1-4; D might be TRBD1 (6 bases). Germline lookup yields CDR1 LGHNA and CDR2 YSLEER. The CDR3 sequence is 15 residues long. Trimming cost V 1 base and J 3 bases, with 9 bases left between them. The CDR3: CASSQVGGANEKLFF. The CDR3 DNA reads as TGCGCCAGCAGCCAAGTAGGGGGTGCTAATGAAAAACTGTTTTTT.

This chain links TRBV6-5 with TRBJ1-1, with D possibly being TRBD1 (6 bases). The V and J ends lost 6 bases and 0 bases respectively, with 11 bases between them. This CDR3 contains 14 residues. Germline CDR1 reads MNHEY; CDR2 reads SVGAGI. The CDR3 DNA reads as TGTGCCAGCAGCCTGACAGGAATGAACACTGAAGCTTTCTTT. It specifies CASSLTGMNTEAFF.

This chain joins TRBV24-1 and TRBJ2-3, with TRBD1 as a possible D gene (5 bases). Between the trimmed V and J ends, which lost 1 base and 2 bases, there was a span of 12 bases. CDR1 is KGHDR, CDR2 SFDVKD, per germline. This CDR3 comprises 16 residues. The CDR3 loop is CATSDFGAEHTDTQYF. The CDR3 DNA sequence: TGTGCCACCAGTGATTTTGGGGCCGAACACACAGATACGCAGTATTTT.

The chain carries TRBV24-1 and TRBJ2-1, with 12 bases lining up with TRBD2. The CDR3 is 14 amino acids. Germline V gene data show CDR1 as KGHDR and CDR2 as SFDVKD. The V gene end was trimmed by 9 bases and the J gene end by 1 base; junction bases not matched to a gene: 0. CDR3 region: CATGTSGSYNEQFF. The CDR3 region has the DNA TGTGCCACCGGGACTAGCGGGTCCTACAATGAGCAGTTCTTC.

CDR3 bases: TGTGCCAGTAGTATAATGGGACAAAACACCGGGGAGCTGTTTTTT. Translating it yields CASSIMGQNTGELFF. V is TRBV19 and J is TRBJ2-2; possible D gene TRBD1, 6 bases. There are 15 residues in the CDR3. V lost 2 bases and J lost 2, with 9 bases in between. Germline V gives CDR1 LNHDA, CDR2 SQIVND (reference sequence).

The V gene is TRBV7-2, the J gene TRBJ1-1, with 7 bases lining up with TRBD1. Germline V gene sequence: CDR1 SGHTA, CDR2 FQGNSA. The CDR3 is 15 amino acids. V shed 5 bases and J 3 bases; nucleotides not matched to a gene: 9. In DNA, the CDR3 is TGTGCCAGCAGCGACGAGGGGAGGGGGCACACTGAAGCTTTCTTT. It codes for CASSDEGRGHTEAFF. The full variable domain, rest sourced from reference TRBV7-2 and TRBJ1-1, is GAGVSQSPSNKVTEKGKDVELRCDPISGHTALYWYRQSLGQGLEFLIYFQGNSAPDKSGLPSDRFSAERTGGSVSTLTIQRTQQEDSAVYLCASSDEGRGHTEAFFGQGTRLTVV.

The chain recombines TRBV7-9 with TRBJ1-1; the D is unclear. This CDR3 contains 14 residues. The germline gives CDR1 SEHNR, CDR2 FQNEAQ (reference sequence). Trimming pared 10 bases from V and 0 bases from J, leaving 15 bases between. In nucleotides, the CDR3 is TGTGCCACCTTTTCTACACGAATGAACACTGAAGCTTTCTTT. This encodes CATFSTRMNTEAFF.

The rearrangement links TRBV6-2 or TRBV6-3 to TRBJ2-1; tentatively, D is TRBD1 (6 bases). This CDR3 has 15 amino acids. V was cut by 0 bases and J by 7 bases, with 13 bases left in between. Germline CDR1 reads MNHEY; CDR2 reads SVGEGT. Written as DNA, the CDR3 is TGTGCCAGCAGTTACTCGGGCAGGGGATGGAATGAGCAGTTCTTC. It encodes CASSYSGRGWNEQFF.

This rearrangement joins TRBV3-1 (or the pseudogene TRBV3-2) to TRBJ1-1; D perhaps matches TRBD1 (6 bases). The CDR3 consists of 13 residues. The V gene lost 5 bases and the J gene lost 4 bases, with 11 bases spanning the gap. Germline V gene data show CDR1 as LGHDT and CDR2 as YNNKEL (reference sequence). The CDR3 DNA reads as TGTGCCAGCAGCTATCAGGGGTTCACTGAAGCTTTCTTT. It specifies CASSYQGFTEAFF.

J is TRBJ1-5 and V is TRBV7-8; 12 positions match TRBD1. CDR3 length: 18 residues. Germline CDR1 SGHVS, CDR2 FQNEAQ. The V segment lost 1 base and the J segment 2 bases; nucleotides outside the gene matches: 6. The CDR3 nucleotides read TGTGCCAGCAGCTTAGGGGGACAGGGGGCGCGGGGCAATCAGCCCCAGCATTTT. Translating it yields CASSLGGQGARGNQPQHF.

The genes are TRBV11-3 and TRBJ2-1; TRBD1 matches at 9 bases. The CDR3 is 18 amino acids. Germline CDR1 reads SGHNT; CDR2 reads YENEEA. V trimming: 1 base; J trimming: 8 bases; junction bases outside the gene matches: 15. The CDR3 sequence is CASSLAPTGDREVDEQFF. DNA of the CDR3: TGTGCCAGCAGCTTAGCACCAACCGGGGACAGGGAGGTCGATGAGCAGTTCTTC.

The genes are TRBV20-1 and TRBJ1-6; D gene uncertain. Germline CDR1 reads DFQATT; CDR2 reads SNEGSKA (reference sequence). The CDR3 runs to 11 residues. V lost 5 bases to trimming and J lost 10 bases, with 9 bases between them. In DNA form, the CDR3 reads TGCAGTGCTTACTTGGAATCACCCCTCCACTTT. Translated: CSAYLESPLHF.

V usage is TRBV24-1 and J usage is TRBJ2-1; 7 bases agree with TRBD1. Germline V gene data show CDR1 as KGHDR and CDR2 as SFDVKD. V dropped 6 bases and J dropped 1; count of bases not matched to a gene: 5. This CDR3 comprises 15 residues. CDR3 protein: CATSSKTGSYNEQFF. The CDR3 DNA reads TGTGCCACCAGTTCTAAGACAGGGTCCTACAATGAGCAGTTCTTC.

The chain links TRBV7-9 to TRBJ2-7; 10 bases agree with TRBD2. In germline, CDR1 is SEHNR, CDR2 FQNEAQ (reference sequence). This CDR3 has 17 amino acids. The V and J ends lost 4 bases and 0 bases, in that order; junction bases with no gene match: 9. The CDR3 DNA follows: TGTGCCAGCAGCTCCCCCCACCTAGCGGGAGACTCCTACGAGCAGTACTTC. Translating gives CASSSPHLAGDSYEQYF.

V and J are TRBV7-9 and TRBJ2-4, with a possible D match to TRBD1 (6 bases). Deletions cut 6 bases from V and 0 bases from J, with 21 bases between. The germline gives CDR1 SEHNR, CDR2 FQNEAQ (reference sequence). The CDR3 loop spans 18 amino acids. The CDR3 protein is CASSSSPSGHLAKNIQYF. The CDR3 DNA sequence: TGTGCCAGCAGTTCTTCCCCATCGGGACACCTAGCCAAAAACATTCAGTACTTC.

The CDR3 region has the DNA TGCGCCAGCAGCCAAGATCGGCTAACCGCGGGAGCCCAGCATTTT. Its protein product is CASSQDRLTAGAQHF. The chain couples TRBV4-3 to TRBJ1-5, with D hard to call. Between the trimmed V and J ends, which lost 0 bases and 11 bases, there was a span of 17 bases. Germline-derived CDR1 and CDR2 are LGHNA and YSLEER. The CDR3 length is 15 residues.

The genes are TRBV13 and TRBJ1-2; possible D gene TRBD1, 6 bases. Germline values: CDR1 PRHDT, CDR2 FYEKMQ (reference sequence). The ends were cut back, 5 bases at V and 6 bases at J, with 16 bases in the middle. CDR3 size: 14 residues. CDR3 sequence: CASSPADREDGYTF. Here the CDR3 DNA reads TGTGCCAGCAGCCCCGCGGACAGAGAGGATGGCTACACCTTC.

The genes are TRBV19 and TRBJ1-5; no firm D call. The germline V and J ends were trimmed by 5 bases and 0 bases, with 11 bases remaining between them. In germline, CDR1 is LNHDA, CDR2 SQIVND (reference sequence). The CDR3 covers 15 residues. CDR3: CASSAGDDSNQPQHF. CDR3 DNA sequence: TGTGCCAGTAGTGCGGGAGATGATAGCAATCAGCCCCAGCATTTT.

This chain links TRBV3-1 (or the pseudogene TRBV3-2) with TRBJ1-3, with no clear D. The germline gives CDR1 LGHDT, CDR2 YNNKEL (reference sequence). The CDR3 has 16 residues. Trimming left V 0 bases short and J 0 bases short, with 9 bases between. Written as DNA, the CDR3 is TGTGCCAGCAGCCAAGATGATCGGTACTCTGGAAACACCATATATTTT. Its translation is CASSQDDRYSGNTIYF.

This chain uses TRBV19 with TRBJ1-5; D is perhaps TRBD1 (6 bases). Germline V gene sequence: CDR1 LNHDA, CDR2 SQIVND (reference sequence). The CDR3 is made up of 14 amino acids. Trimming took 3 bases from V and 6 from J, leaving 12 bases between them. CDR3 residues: CASSIWGARQPQHF. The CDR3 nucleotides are TGTGCCAGTAGTATTTGGGGGGCCCGTCAGCCCCAGCATTTT.

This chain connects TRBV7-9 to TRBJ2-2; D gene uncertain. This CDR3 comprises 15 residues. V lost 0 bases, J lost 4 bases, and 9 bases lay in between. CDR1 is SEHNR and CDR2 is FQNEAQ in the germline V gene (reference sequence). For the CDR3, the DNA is TGTGCCAGCAGCTTAGCGGTCGGTACCACCGGGGAGCTGTTTTTT. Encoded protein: CASSLAVGTTGELFF.

The CDR3 nucleotides read TGTGCCAGCGGGTCCAACTATGGCTACACCTTC. Its translation: CASGSNYGYTF. The rearrangement uses TRBV6-5 and TRBJ1-2; D remains ambiguous. The CDR3 has 11 amino acids. The germline gives CDR1 MNHEY, CDR2 SVGAGI. The V end lost 8 bases, the J end lost 2 bases, and 6 bases lay between the germline ends.

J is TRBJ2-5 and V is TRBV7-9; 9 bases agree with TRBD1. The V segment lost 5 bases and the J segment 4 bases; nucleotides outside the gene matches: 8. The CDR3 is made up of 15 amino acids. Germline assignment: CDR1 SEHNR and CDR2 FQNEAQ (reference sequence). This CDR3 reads CASSRDRGARETQYF. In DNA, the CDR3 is TGTGCCAGCAGCCGCGACAGGGGGGCTCGAGAGACCCAGTACTTC.